The entry that follows covers one T cell receptor beta chain sequence. No cognate antigen has been identified for it. Base-call qualities are not available, and no considerably larger clone is one nucleotide away. Starting 14 to 28 days after the autologous transplant, patients began checkpoint therapy, which included ipilimumab at 1 mg/kg intravenously on day 1 of selected weeks. Nivolumab was administered at 3 mg/kg intravenously on day 1 of weeks 1, 4, 7, 10, and every two weeks through week 26. This was a Phase Ib clinical trial that tested ipilimumab plus nivolumab, given as combined checkpoint inhibition, for consolidation following autologous stem cell transplantation. These data are taken from a study of ipilimumab plus nivolumab after autologous stem cell transplantation (dated by TCRdb to 2020 to 2023). Regarding the complete study: A median of roughly five ipilimumab doses and 8 or 9 nivolumab doses was received by trial patients. Primary refractory and relapsed disease were included in the DLBCL cohort, with 18-month progression-free survival of 85.7% and 28.6%, respectively. The trial enrolled patients with high-risk diffuse large B cell lymphoma, mature T cell lymphoma, or multiple myeloma undergoing autologous transplant. The intent-to-treat population of the trial consisted of fewer than 45 patients.

CDR1 and CDR2, per the germline V gene, are ENHRY and SYGVKD. V is reduced by 4 bases and J by 3 bases, leaving a spacing of 11 bases between them. The CDR3 contains 14 residues, cysteine and phenylalanine counted. Solely the CDR3 DNA is kept, with 42 bases framed from the first base. Paper-wide results and their limitations: The authors stated that profiles of the T cell receptor repertoire, regulatory T cell phenotype and gut microbiota provided a biologic rationale for studying this approach further. Combined checkpoint inhibition appeared tolerable as post-transplant consolidation, according to the authors' conclusion.

The library was made by the immunoSEQ multiplex PCR assay. The table comes from immuneACCESS by way of TCRdb, which keeps in-frame sequences with V and J called. Part of the clones is missing from these tables; in studies checked, under half for an unresolved V gene and the rest for unknown reasons. This sample is represented by some 87,000 clones; 75% to 85% of them were singletons. The top ten clones comprise roughly 2% of the sample. Material: PBMCs, obtained in a trial of ipilimumab plus nivolumab as post-transplant consolidation. The chain is assembled from TRBV10-3 and TRBJ2-3; a tentative D match to TRBD2 spans 5 bases. The receptor was derived from a male donor with diffuse large B-cell lymphoma. The DNA sequence is TGTGCCATCAGTGGTCGGCTAGCAACAGATACGCAGTATTTT. Translated, it reads CAISGRLATDTQYF.